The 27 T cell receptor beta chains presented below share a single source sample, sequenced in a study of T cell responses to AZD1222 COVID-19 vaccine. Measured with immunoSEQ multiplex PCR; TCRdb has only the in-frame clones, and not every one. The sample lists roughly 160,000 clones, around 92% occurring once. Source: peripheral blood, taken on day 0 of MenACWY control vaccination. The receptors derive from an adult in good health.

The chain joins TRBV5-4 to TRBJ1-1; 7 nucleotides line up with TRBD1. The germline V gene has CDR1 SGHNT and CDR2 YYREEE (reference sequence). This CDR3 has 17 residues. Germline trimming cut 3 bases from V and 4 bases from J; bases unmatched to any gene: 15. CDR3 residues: CASSWITGERVRTEAFF. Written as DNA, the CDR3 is TGTGCCAGCAGCTGGATCACAGGGGAGAGGGTGCGCACTGAAGCTTTCTTT.

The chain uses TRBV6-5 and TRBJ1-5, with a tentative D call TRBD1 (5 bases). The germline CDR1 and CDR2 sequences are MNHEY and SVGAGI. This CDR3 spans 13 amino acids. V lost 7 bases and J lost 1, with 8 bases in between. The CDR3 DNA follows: TGTGCCAGCACCTGGGACAGCAATCAGCCCCAGCATTTT. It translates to CASTWDSNQPQHF.

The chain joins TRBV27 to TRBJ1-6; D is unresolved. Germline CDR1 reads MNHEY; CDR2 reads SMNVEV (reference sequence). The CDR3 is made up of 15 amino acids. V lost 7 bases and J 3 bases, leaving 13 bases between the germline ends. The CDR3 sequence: CASTHWTVYNSPLHF. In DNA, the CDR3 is TGTGCCAGCACTCACTGGACGGTCTATAATTCACCCCTCCACTTT.

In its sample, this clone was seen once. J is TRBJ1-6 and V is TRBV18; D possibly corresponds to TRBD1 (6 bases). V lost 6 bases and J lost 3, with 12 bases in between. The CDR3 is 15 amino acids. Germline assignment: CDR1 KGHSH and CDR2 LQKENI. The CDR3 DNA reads TGTGCCAGCTCGTTTTCGGACAGCTATAATTCACCCCTCCACTTT. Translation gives CASSFSDSYNSPLHF.

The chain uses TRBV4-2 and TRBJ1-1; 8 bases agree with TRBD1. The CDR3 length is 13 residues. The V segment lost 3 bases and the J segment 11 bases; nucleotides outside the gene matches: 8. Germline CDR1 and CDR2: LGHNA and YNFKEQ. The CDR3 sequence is CASSHQGAHAAFF. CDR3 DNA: TGTGCCAGCAGCCATCAGGGGGCGCATGCTGCTTTCTTT.

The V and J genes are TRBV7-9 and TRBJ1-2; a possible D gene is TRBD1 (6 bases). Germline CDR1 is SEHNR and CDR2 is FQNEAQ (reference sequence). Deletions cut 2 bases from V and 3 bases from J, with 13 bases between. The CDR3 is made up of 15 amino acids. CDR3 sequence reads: CASSLNRGRDYGYTF. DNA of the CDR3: TGTGCCAGCAGCTTAAACCGGGGGCGAGACTATGGCTACACCTTC. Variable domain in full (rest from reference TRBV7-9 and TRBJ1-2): DTGVSQNPRHKITKRGQNVTFRCDPISEHNRLYWYRQTLGQGPEFLTYFQNEAQLEKSRLLSDRFSAERPKGSFSTLEIQRTEQGDSAMYLCASSLNRGRDYGYTFGSGTRLTVV.

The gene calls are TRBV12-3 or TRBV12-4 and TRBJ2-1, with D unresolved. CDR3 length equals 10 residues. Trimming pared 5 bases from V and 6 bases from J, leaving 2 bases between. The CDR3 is CASSSNEQFF. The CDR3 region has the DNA TGTGCCAGCAGTAGCAATGAGCAGTTCTTC.

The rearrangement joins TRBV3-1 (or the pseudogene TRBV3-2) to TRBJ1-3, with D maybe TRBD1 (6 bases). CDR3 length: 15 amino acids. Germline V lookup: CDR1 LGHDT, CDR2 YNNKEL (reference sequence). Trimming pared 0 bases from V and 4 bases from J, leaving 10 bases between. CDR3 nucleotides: TGTGCCAGCAGCCAAGACAGGGGAAACGGAAACACCATATATTTT. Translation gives CASSQDRGNGNTIYF.

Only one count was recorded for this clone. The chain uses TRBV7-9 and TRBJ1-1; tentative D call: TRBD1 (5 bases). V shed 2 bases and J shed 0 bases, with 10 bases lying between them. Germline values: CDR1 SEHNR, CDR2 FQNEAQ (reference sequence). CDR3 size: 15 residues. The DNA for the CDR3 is TGTGCCAGCAGCTTACGCGGGGGATTGAACACTGAAGCTTTCTTT. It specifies CASSLRGGLNTEAFF.

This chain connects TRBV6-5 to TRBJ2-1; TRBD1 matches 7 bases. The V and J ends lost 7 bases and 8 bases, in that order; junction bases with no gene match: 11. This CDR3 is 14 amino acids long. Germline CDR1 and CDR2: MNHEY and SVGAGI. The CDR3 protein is CASTPGQRADEQFF. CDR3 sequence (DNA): TGTGCCAGCACACCGGGACAGAGGGCCGATGAGCAGTTCTTC.

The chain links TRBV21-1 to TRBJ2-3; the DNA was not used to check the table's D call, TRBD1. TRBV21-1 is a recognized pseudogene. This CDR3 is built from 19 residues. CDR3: CASSKDNRWAAPFTDTQYF. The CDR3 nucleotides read TGTGCCAGCAGCAAAGATAATCGGTGGGCAGCCCCCTTCACAGATACGCAGTATTTT.

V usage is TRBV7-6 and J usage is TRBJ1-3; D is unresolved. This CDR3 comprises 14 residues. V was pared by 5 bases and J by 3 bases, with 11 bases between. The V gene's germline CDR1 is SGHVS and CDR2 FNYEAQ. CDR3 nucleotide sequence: TGTGCCAGCAGCCTAGTGCCCAATGGAAACACCATATATTTT. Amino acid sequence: CASSLVPNGNTIYF.

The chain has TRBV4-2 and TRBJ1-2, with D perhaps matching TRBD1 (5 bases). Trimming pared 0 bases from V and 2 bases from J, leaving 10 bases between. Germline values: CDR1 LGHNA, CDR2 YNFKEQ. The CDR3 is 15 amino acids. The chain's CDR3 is CASSQDGQGNYGYTF. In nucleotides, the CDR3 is TGTGCCAGCAGCCAAGATGGGCAGGGAAACTATGGCTACACCTTC.

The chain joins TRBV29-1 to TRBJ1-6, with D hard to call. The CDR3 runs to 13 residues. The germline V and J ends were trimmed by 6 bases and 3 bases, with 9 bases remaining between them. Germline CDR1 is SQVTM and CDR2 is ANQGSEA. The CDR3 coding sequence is TGCAGCGTAGGATCCGACTATAATTCACCCCTCCACTTT. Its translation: CSVGSDYNSPLHF.

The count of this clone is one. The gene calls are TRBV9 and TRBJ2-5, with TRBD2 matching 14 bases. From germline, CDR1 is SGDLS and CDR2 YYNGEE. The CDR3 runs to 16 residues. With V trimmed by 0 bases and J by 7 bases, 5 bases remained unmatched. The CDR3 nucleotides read TGTGCCAGCAGCGTAGGACTAGCGGGGGGGTTGGGGACCCAGTACTTC. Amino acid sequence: CASSVGLAGGLGTQYF.

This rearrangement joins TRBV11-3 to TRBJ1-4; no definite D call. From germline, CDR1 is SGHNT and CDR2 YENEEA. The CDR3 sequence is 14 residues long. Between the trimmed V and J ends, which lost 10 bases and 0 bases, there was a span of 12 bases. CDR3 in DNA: TGTGCCACGTCCTCAGAGGCAACTAATGAAAAACTGTTTTTT. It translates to CATSSEATNEKLFF. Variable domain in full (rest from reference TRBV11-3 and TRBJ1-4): EAGVVQSPRYKIIEKKQPVAFWCNPISGHNTLYWYLQNLGQGPELLIRYENEEAVDDSQLPKDRFSAERLKGVDSTLKIQPAELGDSAVYLCATSSEATNEKLFFGSGTQLSVL.

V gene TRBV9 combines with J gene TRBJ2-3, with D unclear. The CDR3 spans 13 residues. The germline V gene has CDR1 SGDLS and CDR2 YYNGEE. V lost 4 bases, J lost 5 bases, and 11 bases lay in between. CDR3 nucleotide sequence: TGTGCCAGCAGCTCCCGACTCAAAGATACGCAGTATTTT. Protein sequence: CASSSRLKDTQYF. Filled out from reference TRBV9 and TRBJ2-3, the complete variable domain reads DSGVTQTPKHLITATGQRVTLRCSPRSGDLSVYWYQQSLDQGLQFLIQYYNGEERAKGNILERFSAQQFPDLHSELNLSSLELGDSALYFCASSSRLKDTQYFGPGTRLTVL.

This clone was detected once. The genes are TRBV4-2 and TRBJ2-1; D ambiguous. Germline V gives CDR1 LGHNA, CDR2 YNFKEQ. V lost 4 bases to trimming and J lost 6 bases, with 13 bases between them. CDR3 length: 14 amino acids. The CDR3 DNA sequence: TGTGCCAGCAGCCTACTTCCCCTCAGCAATGAGCAGTTCTTC. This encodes CASSLLPLSNEQFF.

CDR3: CASSPQLAGGYEQYF. For the CDR3, the DNA is TGTGCCAGTAGTCCCCAACTAGCGGGAGGCTACGAGCAGTACTTC. The chain carries TRBV19 and TRBJ2-7, with 12 bases lining up with TRBD2. Trimming at V came to 5 bases and at J to 3 bases, leaving 5 bases not matched to a gene. The CDR3 runs 15 residues. CDR1 and CDR2 from the germline V gene are LNHDA and SQIVND (reference sequence).

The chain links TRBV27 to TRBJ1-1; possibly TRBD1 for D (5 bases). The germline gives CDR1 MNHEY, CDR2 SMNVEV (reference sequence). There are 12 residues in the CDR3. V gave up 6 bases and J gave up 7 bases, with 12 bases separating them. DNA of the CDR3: TGTGCCAGCAGATTAGGACAATTTGAAGCTTTCTTT. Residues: CASRLGQFEAFF.

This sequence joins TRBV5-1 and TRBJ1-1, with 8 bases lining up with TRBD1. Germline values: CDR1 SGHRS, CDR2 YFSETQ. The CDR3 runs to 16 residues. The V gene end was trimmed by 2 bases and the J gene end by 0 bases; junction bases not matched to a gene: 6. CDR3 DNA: TGCGCCAGCAGCTTTACAGGGGGGAGCATGAACACTGAAGCTTTCTTT. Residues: CASSFTGGSMNTEAFF.

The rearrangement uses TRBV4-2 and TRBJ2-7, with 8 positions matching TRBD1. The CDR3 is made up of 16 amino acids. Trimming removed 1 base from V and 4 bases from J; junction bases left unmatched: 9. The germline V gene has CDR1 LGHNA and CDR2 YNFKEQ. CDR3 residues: CASSQATTGEGYEQYF. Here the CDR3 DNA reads TGTGCCAGCAGCCAAGCCACGACAGGGGAAGGGTACGAGCAGTACTTC.

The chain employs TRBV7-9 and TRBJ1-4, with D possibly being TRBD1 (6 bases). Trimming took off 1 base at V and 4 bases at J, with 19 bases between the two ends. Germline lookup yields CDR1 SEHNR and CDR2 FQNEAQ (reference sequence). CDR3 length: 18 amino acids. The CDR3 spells CASSLGQLPQGFNEKLFF. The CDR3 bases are TGTGCCAGCAGCTTAGGTCAATTGCCACAGGGCTTTAATGAAAAACTGTTTTTT.

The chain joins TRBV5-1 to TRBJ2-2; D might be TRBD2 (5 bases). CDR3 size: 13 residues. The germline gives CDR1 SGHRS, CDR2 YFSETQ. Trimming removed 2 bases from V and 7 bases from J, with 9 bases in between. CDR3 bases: TGCGCCAGCAGCTTTTCCCGGGGCGGGGAGCTGTTTTTT. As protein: CASSFSRGGELFF. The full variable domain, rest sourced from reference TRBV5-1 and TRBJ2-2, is KAGVTQTPRYLIKTRGQQVTLSCSPISGHRSVSWYQQTPGQGLQFLFEYFSETQRNKGNFPGRFSGRQFSNSRSEMNVSTLELGDSALYLCASSFSRGGELFFGEGSRLTVL.

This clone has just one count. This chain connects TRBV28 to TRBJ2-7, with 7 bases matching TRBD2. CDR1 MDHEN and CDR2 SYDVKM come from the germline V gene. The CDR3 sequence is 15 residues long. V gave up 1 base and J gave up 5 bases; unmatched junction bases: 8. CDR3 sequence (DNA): TGTGCCAGCAGTTTATCACGGGGGAGGGTCGACGAGCAGTACTTC. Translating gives CASSLSRGRVDEQYF.

CDR3 nucleotide sequence: TGTGCCATCGAGGGCTCTGGAAACACCATATATTTT. Amino acid sequence: CAIEGSGNTIYF. The V and J genes are TRBV28 and TRBJ1-3; D is uncertain. The CDR3 extends over 12 amino acids. The germline CDR1 and CDR2 sequences are MDHEN and SYDVKM. Deletions cut 10 bases from V and 0 bases from J, with 7 bases between.

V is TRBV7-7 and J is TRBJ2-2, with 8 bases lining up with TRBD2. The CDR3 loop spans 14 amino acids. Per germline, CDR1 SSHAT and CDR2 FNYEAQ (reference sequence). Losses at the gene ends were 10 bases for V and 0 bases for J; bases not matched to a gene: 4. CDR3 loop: CATPSGPNTGELFF. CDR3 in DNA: TGTGCCACCCCTAGCGGGCCGAACACCGGGGAGCTGTTTTTT.